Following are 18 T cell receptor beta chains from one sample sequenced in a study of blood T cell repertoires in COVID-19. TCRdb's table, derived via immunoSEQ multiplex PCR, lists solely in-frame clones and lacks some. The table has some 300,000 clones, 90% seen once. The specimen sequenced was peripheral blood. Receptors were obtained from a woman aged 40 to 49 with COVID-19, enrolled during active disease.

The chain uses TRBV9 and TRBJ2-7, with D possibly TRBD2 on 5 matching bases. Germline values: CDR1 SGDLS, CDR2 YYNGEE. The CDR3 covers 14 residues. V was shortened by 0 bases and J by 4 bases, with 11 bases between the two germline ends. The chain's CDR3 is CASSVAVGEYEQYF. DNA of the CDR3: TGTGCCAGCAGCGTAGCTGTGGGAGAATACGAGCAGTACTTC.

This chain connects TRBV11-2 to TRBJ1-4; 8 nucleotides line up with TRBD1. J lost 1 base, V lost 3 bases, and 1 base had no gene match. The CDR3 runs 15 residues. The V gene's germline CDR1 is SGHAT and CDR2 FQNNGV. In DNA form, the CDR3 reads TGTGCCAGCAGCTTCGACAGGGGAACTAATGAAAAACTGTTTTTT. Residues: CASSFDRGTNEKLFF.

This CDR3 reads CASSVGTGGSAEAFF. DNA of the CDR3: TGTGCCAGCAGCGTCGGGACAGGGGGGAGCGCTGAAGCTTTCTTT. The rearrangement links TRBV9 to TRBJ1-1; 11 nucleotides align to TRBD1. The J segment lost 6 bases and the V segment lost 2 bases, leaving 6 bases of the junction unmatched. Germline CDR1 and CDR2: SGDLS and YYNGEE. CDR3 length: 15 residues.

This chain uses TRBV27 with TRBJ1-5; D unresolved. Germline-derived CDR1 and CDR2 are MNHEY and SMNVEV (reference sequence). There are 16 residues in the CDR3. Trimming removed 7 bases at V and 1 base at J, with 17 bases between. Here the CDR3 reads CASTSRSGSSNQPQHF. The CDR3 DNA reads TGTGCCAGCACCTCGAGGTCGGGGTCGAGCAATCAGCCCCAGCATTTT.

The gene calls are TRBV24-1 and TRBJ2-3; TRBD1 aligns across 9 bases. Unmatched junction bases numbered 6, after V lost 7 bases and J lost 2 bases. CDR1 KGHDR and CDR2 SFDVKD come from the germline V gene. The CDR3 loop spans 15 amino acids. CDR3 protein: CATRTGQGYTDTQYF. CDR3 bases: TGTGCCACCAGGACGGGACAGGGCTACACAGATACGCAGTATTTT.

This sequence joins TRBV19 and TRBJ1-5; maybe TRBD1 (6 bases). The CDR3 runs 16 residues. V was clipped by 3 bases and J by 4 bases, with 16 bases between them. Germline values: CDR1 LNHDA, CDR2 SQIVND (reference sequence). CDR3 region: CASSMNRDWGNQPQHF. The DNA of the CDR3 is TGTGCCAGTAGTATGAACAGGGATTGGGGGAATCAGCCCCAGCATTTT. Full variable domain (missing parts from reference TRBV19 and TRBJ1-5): DGGITQSPKYLFRKEGQNVTLSCEQNLNHDAMYWYRQDPGQGLRLIYYSQIVNDFQKGDIAEGYSVSREKKESFPLTVTSAQKNPTAFYLCASSMNRDWGNQPQHFGDGTRLSIL.

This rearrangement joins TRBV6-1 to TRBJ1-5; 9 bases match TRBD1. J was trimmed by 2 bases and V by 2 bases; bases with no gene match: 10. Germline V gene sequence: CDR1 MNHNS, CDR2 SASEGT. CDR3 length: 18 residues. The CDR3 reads CASSEMIQGAQGNQPQHF. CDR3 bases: TGTGCCAGCAGTGAAATGATACAGGGGGCCCAGGGCAATCAGCCCCAGCATTTT.

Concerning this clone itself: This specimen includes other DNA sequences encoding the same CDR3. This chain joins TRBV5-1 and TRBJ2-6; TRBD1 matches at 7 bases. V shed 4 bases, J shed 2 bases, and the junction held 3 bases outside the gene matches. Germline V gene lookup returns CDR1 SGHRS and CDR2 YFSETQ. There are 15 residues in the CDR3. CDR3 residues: CASSPTGAGANVLTF. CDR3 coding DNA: TGCGCCAGCAGCCCTACAGGGGCTGGGGCCAACGTCCTGACTTTC.

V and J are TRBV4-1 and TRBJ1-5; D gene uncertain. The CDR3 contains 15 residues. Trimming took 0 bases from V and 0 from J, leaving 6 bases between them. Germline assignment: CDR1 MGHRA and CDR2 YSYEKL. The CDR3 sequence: CASSQDEGSNQPQHF. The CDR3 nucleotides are TGCGCCAGCAGCCAAGATGAGGGTAGCAATCAGCCCCAGCATTTT.

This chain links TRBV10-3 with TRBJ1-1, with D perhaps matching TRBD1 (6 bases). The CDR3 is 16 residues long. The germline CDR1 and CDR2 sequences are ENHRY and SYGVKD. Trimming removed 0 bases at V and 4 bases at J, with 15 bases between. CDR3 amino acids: CAISESDGGLSTEAFF. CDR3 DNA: TGTGCCATCAGTGAGTCAGACGGGGGGCTAAGCACTGAAGCTTTCTTT.

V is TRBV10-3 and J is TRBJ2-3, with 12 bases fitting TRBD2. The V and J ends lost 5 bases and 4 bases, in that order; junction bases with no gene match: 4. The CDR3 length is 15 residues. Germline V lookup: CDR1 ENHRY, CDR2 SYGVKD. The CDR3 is CAISLTSGGPDTQYF. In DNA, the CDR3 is TGTGCCATCAGTCTGACTAGCGGGGGCCCAGATACGCAGTATTTT.

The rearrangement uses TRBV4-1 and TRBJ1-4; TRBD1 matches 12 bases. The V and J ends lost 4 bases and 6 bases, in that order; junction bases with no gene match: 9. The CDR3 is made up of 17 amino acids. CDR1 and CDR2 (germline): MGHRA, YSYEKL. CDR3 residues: CASSPRDRGPSYEKLFF. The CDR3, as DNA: TGCGCCAGCAGCCCTCGGGACAGGGGGCCCTCCTATGAAAAACTGTTTTTT.

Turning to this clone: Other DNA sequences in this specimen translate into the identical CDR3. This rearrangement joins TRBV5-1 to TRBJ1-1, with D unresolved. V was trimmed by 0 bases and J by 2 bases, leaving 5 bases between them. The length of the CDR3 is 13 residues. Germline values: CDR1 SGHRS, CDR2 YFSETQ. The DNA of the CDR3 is TGCGCCAGCAGCTTGGTGAGCAACACTGAAGCTTTCTTT. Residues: CASSLVSNTEAFF.

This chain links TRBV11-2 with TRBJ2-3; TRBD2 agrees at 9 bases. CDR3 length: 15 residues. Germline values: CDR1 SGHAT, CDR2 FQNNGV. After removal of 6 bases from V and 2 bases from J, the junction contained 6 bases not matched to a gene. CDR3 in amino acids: CASSPSGTFTDTQYF. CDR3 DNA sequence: TGTGCCAGCAGTCCTAGCGGGACATTCACAGATACGCAGTATTTT.

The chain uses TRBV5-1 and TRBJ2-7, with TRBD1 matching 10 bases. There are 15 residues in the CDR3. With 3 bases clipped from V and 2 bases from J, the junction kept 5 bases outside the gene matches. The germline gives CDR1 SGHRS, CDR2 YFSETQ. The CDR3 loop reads CASSWTGQGAYEQYF. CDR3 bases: TGCGCCAGCAGCTGGACCGGACAGGGGGCCTACGAGCAGTACTTC.

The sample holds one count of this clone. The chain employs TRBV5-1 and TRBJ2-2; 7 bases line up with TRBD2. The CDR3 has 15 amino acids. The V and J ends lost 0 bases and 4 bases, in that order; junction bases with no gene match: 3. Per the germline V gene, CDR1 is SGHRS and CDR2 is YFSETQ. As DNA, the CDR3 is TGCGCCAGCAGCTTGGGGGACTACTTCACCGGGGAGCTGTTTTTT. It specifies CASSLGDYFTGELFF. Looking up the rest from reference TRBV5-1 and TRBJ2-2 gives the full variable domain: KAGVTQTPRYLIKTRGQQVTLSCSPISGHRSVSWYQQTPGQGLQFLFEYFSETQRNKGNFPGRFSGRQFSNSRSEMNVSTLELGDSALYLCASSLGDYFTGELFFGEGSRLTVL.

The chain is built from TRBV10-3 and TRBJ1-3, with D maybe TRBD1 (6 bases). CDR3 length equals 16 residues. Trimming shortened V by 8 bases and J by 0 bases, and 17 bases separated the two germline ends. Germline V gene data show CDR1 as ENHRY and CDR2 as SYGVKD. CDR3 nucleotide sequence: TGTGCCATCCAAAGTGCCCAGGGGCTCTCTGGAAACACCATATATTTT. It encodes CAIQSAQGLSGNTIYF.

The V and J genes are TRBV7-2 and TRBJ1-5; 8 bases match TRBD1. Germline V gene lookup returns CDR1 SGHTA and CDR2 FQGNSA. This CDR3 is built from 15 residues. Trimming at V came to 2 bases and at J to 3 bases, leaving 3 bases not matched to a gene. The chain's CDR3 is CASSLRTGFNQPQHF. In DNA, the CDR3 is TGTGCCAGCAGCTTAAGGACAGGGTTCAATCAGCCCCAGCATTTT. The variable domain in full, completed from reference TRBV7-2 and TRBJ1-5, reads GAGVSQSPSNKVTEKGKDVELRCDPISGHTALYWYRQSLGQGLEFLIYFQGNSAPDKSGLPSDRFSAERTGGSVSTLTIQRTQQEDSAVYLCASSLRTGFNQPQHFGDGTRLSIL.